The sequence of this TCR beta chain was determined in a study of blood T cell repertoires in COVID-19. Study at large: Sites in the United States, Italy and Spain provided acute and convalescent COVID-19 samples. The cDNA or gDNA used as material had been derived from T cells, B-cell-depleted T cells, or PBMCs.

Per the original data handling: Reference gene primer amplification gave nucleated cell count estimates. Assay: immunoSEQ multiplex PCR; the TCRdb copy retains only in-frame clones and omits some. That table is the source of V, J and clone size, and D and trimming were worked out from the DNA. In the table there are approximately 90,000 clones, about 76% of which are singletons. Germline V gene lookup returns CDR1 MNHEY and CDR2 SVGAGI. Deletions cut 0 bases from V and 7 bases from J, with 8 bases between. The CDR3 consists of 13 residues. The gene calls are TRBV6-5 and TRBJ2-3, with no clear D. This sequence originates from a human donor in a cohort sampled during active COVID-19. The material sequenced was peripheral blood. CDR3 residues: CASSYSSTYTQYF. The CDR3 coding sequence is TGTGCCAGCAGTTACTCGTCTACCTATACGCAGTATTTT.